The 5 T cell receptor beta chains presented below share a single source sample, sequenced in a study of T cells in Graves' hyperthyroidism and ophthalmopathy. Authors of the study amplified TCR beta CDR3 regions from RNA transcripts. In the first-round RT-PCR of the TCR CDR3, the HTBI primer set was used. TCRdb fed the multiplex PCR reads into MiXCR, producing one record per CDR3 protein. The sample lists more than 650,000 distinct CDR3 sequences; about 14% were seen once. Specimen: blood. These receptors all come from a woman aged 18-35 years with Graves' hyperthyroidism.

This clonotype occurred a few times. CDR3 bases: TGTGCCAGCGGTAGGGGGGCGGAAAACACCATATATTTT. Its protein product is CASGRGAENTIYF. The chain is built from TRBV6-1 and TRBJ1-3; the D gene is possibly TRBD1 (6 bases). Germline loops: CDR1 MNHNS, CDR2 SASEGT. The germline V and J ends were trimmed by 8 bases and 6 bases, with 14 bases remaining between them. The CDR3 has 13 amino acids.

This sequence joins TRBV30 and TRBJ2-4; weak D call: TRBD2 (6 bases). CDR3 length equals 17 residues. Deletions cut 2 bases from V and 3 bases from J, with 20 bases between. Per the germline V gene, CDR1 is GTSNPN and CDR2 is SVGIG (reference sequence). The CDR3, as DNA: TGTGCCTGGAGTAGGACCCTGGGAGGCAGGAACAAAAACATTCAGTACTTC. Its protein product is CAWSRTLGGRNKNIQYF.

This clonotype was seen only a few times. This sequence joins TRBV11-3 and TRBJ1-3; possible D gene TRBD1, 6 bases. This CDR3 is built from 17 residues. Germline CDR1 and CDR2: SGHNT and YENEEA. V was shortened by 0 bases and J by 0 bases, with 12 bases between the two germline ends. The CDR3 DNA follows: TGTGCCAGCAGCTTAGAGGGACGACAGGCCTCTGGAAACACCATATATTTT. It codes for CASSLEGRQASGNTIYF. The full variable domain, its missing parts supplied by reference TRBV11-3 and TRBJ1-3, is EAGVVQSPRYKIIEKKQPVAFWCNPISGHNTLYWYLQNLGQGPELLIRYENEEAVDDSQLPKDRFSAERLKGVDSTLKIQPAELGDSAVYLCASSLEGRQASGNTIYFGEGSWLTVV.

V is TRBV6-2 or TRBV6-3 and J is TRBJ1-5, with 7 bases identical to TRBD1. CDR3 length: 17 amino acids. Germline trimming cut 2 bases from V and 11 bases from J; bases unmatched to any gene: 18. Germline CDR1 reads MNHEY; CDR2 reads SVGEGT. The CDR3 sequence is CASSYNHPTGASGSQHF. DNA of the CDR3: TGTGCCAGCAGTTACAACCACCCTACAGGGGCCTCTGGGTCCCAGCATTTT.

V usage is TRBV2 and J usage is TRBJ2-7; 14 nucleotides line up with TRBD2. This CDR3 has 15 amino acids. Germline CDR1 reads SNHLY; CDR2 reads FYNNEI. V lost 7 bases, J lost 6 bases, and 8 bases stayed unmatched. The CDR3 coding sequence is TGTGCCAGCAATTGGGGACTAGCGGGAGTCGGCGAGCAGTACTTC. Amino acids: CASNWGLAGVGEQYF.